Below, one TCR beta chain is given with its context. The sample is drawn from a study of blood T cell repertoires in COVID-19. At the level of the study: Acute and convalescent COVID-19 samples came from the United States, Italy and Spain. PBMCs, B-cell-depleted T cells, or T cells were the source of the cDNA or gDNA that made up the material.

In the authors' methods: Estimates of nucleated cell counts were drawn from the amplification of reference gene primers. The protocol was immunoSEQ multiplex PCR, while the TCRdb copy is restricted to in-frame clones and leaves out a portion. V and J calls and clone size follow that table, whereas D and trimming were derived from the DNA. The sample includes more than 65,000 clones, roughly four fifths of them seen just once. From germline, CDR1 is GTSNPN and CDR2 SVGIG (reference sequence). This CDR3 has 15 amino acids. Trimming removed 1 base at V and 5 bases at J, with 14 bases between. This clonotype was obtained from a human donor in a cohort sampled during active COVID-19. This chain uses TRBV30 with TRBJ2-2; weak D call: TRBD1 (6 bases). The sequenced material came from peripheral blood. The CDR3 sequence: CAWSAGTLKTGELFF. Here the CDR3 DNA reads TGTGCCTGGAGTGCAGGGACACTTAAGACCGGGGAGCTGTTTTTT.